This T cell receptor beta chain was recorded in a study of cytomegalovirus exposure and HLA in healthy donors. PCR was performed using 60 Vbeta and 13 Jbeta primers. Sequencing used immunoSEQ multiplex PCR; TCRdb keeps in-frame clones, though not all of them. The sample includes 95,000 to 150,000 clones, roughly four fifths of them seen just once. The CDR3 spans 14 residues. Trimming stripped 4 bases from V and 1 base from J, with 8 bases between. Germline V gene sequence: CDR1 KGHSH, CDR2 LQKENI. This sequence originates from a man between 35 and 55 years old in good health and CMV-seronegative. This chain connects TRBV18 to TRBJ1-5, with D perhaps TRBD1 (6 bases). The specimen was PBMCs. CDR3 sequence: CASSQGGSNQPQHF. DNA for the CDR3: TGTGCCAGCTCACAGGGGGGGAGCAATCAGCCCCAGCATTTT. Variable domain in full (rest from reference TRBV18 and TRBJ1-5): NAGVMQNPRHLVRRRGQEARLRCSPMKGHSHVYWYRQLPEEGLKFMVYLQKENIIDESGMPKERFSAEFPKEGPSILRIQQVVRGDSAAYFCASSQGGSNQPQHFGDGTRLSIL.